This T cell receptor (beta chain) comes out of a study of blood T cell repertoires in COVID-19. V lost 4 bases to trimming and J lost 3 bases; unmatched junction nucleotides: 10. CDR3 length: 15 residues. Germline CDR1 reads SGHTS; CDR2 reads YDEGEE. TCRdb's copy holds only in-frame clones and misses some; the assay was immunoSEQ multiplex PCR. The sample shows over 100,000 clones, 70% to 90% of them seen only once. The sequenced material came from peripheral blood. The clonotype comes from a human donor in a cohort sampled during active COVID-19. The V gene is TRBV5-8, the J gene TRBJ2-7, with 7 bases identical to TRBD1. CDR3 nucleotides: TGTGCCAGCAGCCCAAATGACAGGGCCTTCTACGAGCAGTACTTC. Its protein is CASSPNDRAFYEQYF. The whole variable domain, remainder taken from reference TRBV5-8 and TRBJ2-7, is EAGVTQSPTHLIKTRGQQATLRCSPISGHTSVYWYQQALGLGLQFLLWYDEGEERNRGNFPPRFSGRQFPNYSSELNVNALELEDSALYLCASSPNDRAFYEQYFGPGTRLTVT.